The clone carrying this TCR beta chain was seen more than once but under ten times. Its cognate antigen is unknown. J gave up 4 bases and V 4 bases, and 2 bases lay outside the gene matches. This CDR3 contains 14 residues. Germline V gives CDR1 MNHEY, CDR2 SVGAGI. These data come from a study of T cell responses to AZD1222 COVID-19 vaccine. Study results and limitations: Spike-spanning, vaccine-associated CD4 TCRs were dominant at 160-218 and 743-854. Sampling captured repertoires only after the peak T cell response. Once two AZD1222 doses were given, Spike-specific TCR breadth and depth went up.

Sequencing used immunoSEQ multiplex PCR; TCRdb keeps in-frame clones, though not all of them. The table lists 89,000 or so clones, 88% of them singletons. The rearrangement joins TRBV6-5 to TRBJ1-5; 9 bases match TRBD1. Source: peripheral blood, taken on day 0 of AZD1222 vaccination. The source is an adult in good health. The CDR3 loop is CASSSQGANQPQHF. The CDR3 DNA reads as TGTGCCAGCAGTTCACAGGGGGCGAATCAGCCCCAGCATTTT.